The clone carrying this TCR beta chain was counted at least ten times. The time point here: newly diagnosed GD, antithyroid drugs for less than 3 months. PBMC RNA was the source of the TCR library. Guidelines of the American Thyroid Association were used to diagnose Graves' disease. Those enrolled as patients came out of an endocrinology department in Xi'an, China. This entry belongs to a study of regulatory T cells in long-lasting Graves disease. To make TCR beta libraries, researchers used iRepertoire HTBI primers and Arm-PCR of CDR3 regions. Methods used by the authors: Across the samples, identification revealed roughly 56 TRBV and 13 to 15 TRBJ segments. TCRdb fed the multiplex PCR reads into MiXCR, producing one record per CDR3 protein. What appears here as the V and J calls and clone size reflects TCRdb's work, not the paper's. This table has about 460,000 distinct CDR3 sequences, approximately 14% appearing once.

This sample also appeared in a second study, on T cells in Graves' hyperthyroidism and ophthalmopathy.

The sequencing here drew on peripheral blood mononuclear cells (PBMCs), taken at new diagnosis, from a patient treated with antithyroid drugs. This clonotype was obtained from a woman in her 50s with Graves disease.

CDR3 bases: TGTGCCACCAGTGGGGGACAGGGTGAAGCTTTCTTT. It is translated as CATSGGQGEAFF. The gene calls are TRBV24-1 and TRBJ1-1, with TRBD1 identical over 9 bases. Trimming at V came to 5 bases and at J to 7 bases, leaving 1 base not matched to a gene. There are 12 residues in the CDR3. Per the germline V gene, CDR1 is KGHDR and CDR2 is SFDVKD.